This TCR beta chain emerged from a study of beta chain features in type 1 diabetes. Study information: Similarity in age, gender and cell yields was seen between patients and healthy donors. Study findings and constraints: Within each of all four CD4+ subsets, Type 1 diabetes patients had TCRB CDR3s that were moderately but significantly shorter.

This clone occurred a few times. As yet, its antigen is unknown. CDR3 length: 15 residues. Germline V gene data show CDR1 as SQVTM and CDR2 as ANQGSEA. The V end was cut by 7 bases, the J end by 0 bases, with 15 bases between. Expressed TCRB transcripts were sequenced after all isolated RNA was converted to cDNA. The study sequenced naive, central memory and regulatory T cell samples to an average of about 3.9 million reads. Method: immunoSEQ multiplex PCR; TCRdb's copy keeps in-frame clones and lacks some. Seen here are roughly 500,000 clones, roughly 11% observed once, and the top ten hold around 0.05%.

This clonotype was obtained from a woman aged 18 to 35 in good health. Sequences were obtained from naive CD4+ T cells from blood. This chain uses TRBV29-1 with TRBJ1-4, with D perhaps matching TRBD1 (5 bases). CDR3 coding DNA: TGCAGCGCTAGCATTGGGGGTACAACTAATGAAAAACTGTTTTTT. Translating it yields CSASIGGTTNEKLFF.